The 30 T cell receptor beta chains below come from one sample, sequenced in a study of early T cells in non-severe SARS-CoV-2 infection. TCRdb used MiXCR to reprocess the 5' RACE reads, holding one entry per CDR3 protein. The top ten clones hold roughly 4.2% of a sample with about 64,000 distinct CDR3 sequences, around 13% of them seen once. The sequencing input was whole blood. The receptor source for this set is an adult who was a healthcare worker with PCR-confirmed SARS-CoV-2 infection or an uninfected control (not recorded which).

This rearrangement joins TRBV3-1 to TRBJ2-7, with D tentatively TRBD1 or TRBD2 (7 bases each). Trimming took 0 bases from V and 4 from J, leaving 13 bases between them. Germline CDR1 reads LGHDT; CDR2 reads YNNKEL (reference sequence). The CDR3 is 15 amino acids. DNA for the CDR3: TGTGCCAGCAGCCAAGATGACAGGGAGGGATACGAGCAGTACTTC. Protein: CASSQDDREGYEQYF.

The rearrangement links TRBV5-1 to TRBJ1-1, with D perhaps matching TRBD1 (5 bases). From germline, CDR1 is SGHRS and CDR2 YFSETQ. Trimming shortened V by 5 bases and J by 8 bases, and 16 bases separated the two germline ends. This CDR3 has 13 amino acids. The CDR3 nucleotides are TGCGCCAGCAGTTCCCGGCGGGGCGCGGAAGCTTTCTTT. Protein product: CASSSRRGAEAFF.

This clonotype was counted ten times or more. The chain uses TRBV11-1 and TRBJ2-7, with 11 bases identical to TRBD2. The germline V gene has CDR1 SGHAT and CDR2 FQDESV (reference sequence). The CDR3 extends over 15 amino acids. V shed 2 bases and J 2 bases; nucleotides not matched to a gene: 2. CDR3 residues: CASSLSSGGTYEQYF. The CDR3 DNA sequence: TGTGCCAGCAGCTTATCTAGCGGGGGGACCTACGAGCAGTACTTC.

This clonotype was counted ten times or more. The J gene is TRBJ2-5, the V gene TRBV20-1, with D perhaps TRBD1 (6 bases). Germline V gene data show CDR1 as DFQATT and CDR2 as SNEGSKA (reference sequence). The CDR3 runs to 14 residues. V was trimmed by 6 bases and J by 1 base, leaving 15 bases between them. DNA of the CDR3: TGCAGTGCCTTTACAGGGTCCTTCCAAGAGACCCAGTACTTC. Translated, it gives CSAFTGSFQETQYF.

This clonotype has more than one count but fewer than ten. V usage is TRBV28 and J usage is TRBJ1-2, with D unresolved. Trimming cost V 7 bases and J 4 bases, with 7 bases left between them. The CDR3 is 11 residues long. Germline V CDR1 and CDR2: MDHEN, SYDVKM. The CDR3 loop reads CASNAGYGYTF. The CDR3 DNA sequence: TGTGCCAGCAACGCAGGCTATGGCTACACCTTC.

This clonotype appeared a few times. CDR3 DNA sequence: TGTGCCAGCAGTCCTCGGGCAGGCCCAGATACGCAGTATTTT. This translates into CASSPRAGPDTQYF. V is TRBV27 and J is TRBJ2-3; no clear D. This CDR3 has 14 amino acids. Trimming removed 5 bases from V and 4 bases from J, with 13 bases in between. Germline V gene data show CDR1 as MNHEY and CDR2 as SMNVEV (reference sequence).

In this sample, this clonotype turned up a few times. The genes are TRBV5-1 and TRBJ2-7, with 8 bases identical to TRBD1. The CDR3 is 13 residues long. J gave up 2 bases and V 4 bases, and 2 bases lay outside the gene matches. Germline-derived CDR1 and CDR2 are SGHRS and YFSETQ. The CDR3 DNA reads TGCGCCAGCAGCACGGACAGGGCCTACGAGCAGTACTTC. Translating it yields CASSTDRAYEQYF.

This rearrangement joins TRBV7-2 to TRBJ2-3; weak D call: TRBD2 (7 bases). This CDR3 has 13 amino acids. Per the germline V gene, CDR1 is SGHTA and CDR2 is FQGNSA. Trimming took off 7 bases at V and 3 bases at J, with 11 bases between the two ends. The CDR3 nucleotides read TGTGCCAGCAATGCGGGGGCGACAGATACGCAGTATTTT. It encodes CASNAGATDTQYF.

Many counts were recorded for this clonotype. The chain has TRBV9 and TRBJ2-3, with no clear D. The germline V gene encodes CDR1 SGDLS and CDR2 YYNGEE. V lost 0 bases and J 5 bases, leaving 4 bases between the germline ends. The CDR3 contains 12 residues. CDR3 loop: CASSVGQDTQYF. CDR3 nucleotide sequence: TGTGCCAGCAGCGTAGGGCAAGATACGCAGTATTTT.

The CDR3 spells CASSLVSGGGIQYF. CDR3 DNA: TGTGCCAGCAGCTTGGTGTCAGGGGGAGGCATTCAGTACTTC. The chain has TRBV5-6 and TRBJ2-4, with D tentatively TRBD1 (7 bases). The CDR3 is 14 amino acids. The germline V gene has CDR1 SGHDT and CDR2 YYEEEE. Trimming shortened V by 0 bases and J by 9 bases, and 13 bases separated the two germline ends.

J is TRBJ1-2 and V is TRBV12-3 or TRBV12-4, with D uncertain. There are 12 residues in the CDR3. The ends were cut back, 6 bases at V and 2 bases at J, with 7 bases in the middle. The CDR3 nucleotides are TGTGCCAGCAGCCTTACCAACTATGGCTACACCTTC. Translation: CASSLTNYGYTF.

This clonotype was seen more than once but under ten times. The chain has TRBV6-1 and TRBJ1-1; D gene uncertain. From germline, CDR1 is MNHNS and CDR2 SASEGT. Trimming cost V 8 bases and J 7 bases, with 14 bases left between them. The CDR3 covers 12 residues. The CDR3 coding sequence is TGTGCCAGCTGTTTTATAGCTCTTGAAGCTTTCTTT. Translating it yields CASCFIALEAFF.

This clonotype was picked up a small number of times. The chain combines TRBV19 with TRBJ2-6; unclear D gene. Trimming took off 7 bases at V and 0 bases at J, with 7 bases between the two ends. Germline V gene sequence: CDR1 LNHDA, CDR2 SQIVND (reference sequence). The CDR3 has 14 residues. This CDR3 reads CASTDGSGANVLTF. DNA for the CDR3: TGTGCCAGTACCGACGGCTCTGGGGCCAACGTCCTGACTTTC.

V usage is TRBV4-3 and J usage is TRBJ2-3, with TRBD2 identical over 8 bases. J gave up 6 bases and V 1 base, and 6 bases lay outside the gene matches. Germline values: CDR1 LGHNA, CDR2 YSLEER. The CDR3 totals 15 residues. Here the CDR3 DNA reads TGCGCCAGCAGCCAAGCCGGGGGGGCCTTGGATACGCAGTATTTT. Translated, it gives CASSQAGGALDTQYF.

This chain uses TRBV10-3 with TRBJ2-3; unclear D gene. Trimming stripped 3 bases from V and 5 bases from J, with 12 bases between. Germline CDR1 ENHRY, CDR2 SYGVKD. The CDR3 loop spans 14 amino acids. The CDR3 region is CAISDGVSGDTQYF. DNA of the CDR3: TGTGCCATCAGTGATGGGGTCTCCGGAGATACGCAGTATTTT.

This clonotype was observed a few times. This chain links TRBV18 with TRBJ2-7, with D uncertain. The CDR3 is 13 amino acids. Between the trimmed V and J ends, which lost 3 bases and 2 bases, there was a span of 8 bases. From germline, CDR1 is KGHSH and CDR2 LQKENI. The CDR3: CASSPQKTYEQYF. The DNA for the CDR3 is TGTGCCAGCTCACCCCAGAAGACCTACGAGCAGTACTTC.

There are many counts of this clonotype. The chain is built from TRBV4-1 and TRBJ1-2; the D gene is possibly TRBD1 (6 bases). The CDR3 runs 16 residues. Trimming removed 1 base at V and 0 bases at J, with 12 bases between. Looked up from germline, CDR1 is MGHRA and CDR2 is YSYEKL. The chain's CDR3 is CASSQGTAEPNYGYTF. CDR3 bases: TGCGCCAGCAGCCAAGGGACAGCGGAACCTAACTATGGCTACACCTTC.

This clonotype was seen a handful of times. The rearrangement uses TRBV5-4 and TRBJ2-5, with TRBD1 identical over 7 bases. CDR1 and CDR2 (germline): SGHNT, YYREEE (reference sequence). V shed 3 bases and J 2 bases; nucleotides not matched to a gene: 4. The CDR3 extends over 14 amino acids. This chain's CDR3 is CASSSAGGQETQYF. In DNA, the CDR3 is TGTGCCAGCAGCTCCGCAGGGGGACAAGAGACCCAGTACTTC.

The table lists this clonotype with a few counts. V and J are TRBV12-3 or TRBV12-4 and TRBJ1-1, with no clear D. Trimming pared 3 bases from V and 1 base from J, leaving 3 bases between. The CDR3 spans 12 residues. CDR3 residues: CASSFPNTEAFF. The DNA for the CDR3 is TGTGCCAGCAGTTTTCCGAACACTGAAGCTTTCTTT.

There are a few counts of this clonotype. The chain uses TRBV20-1 and TRBJ2-7, with TRBD2 as a possible D gene (7 bases). Trimming took 3 bases from V and 1 from J, leaving 22 bases between them. Germline CDR1 and CDR2: DFQATT and SNEGSKA (reference sequence). The CDR3 consists of 17 residues. CDR3 amino acids: CSARGGAAPLSSYEQYF. In DNA form, the CDR3 reads TGCAGTGCTAGGGGGGGGGCAGCTCCCCTTTCTTCCTACGAGCAGTACTTC.

This clonotype has a handful of counts. Written as DNA, the CDR3 is TGTGCCAGTAGCCTGGGGGCGGCTCAGCCCCAGCATTTT. Encoded protein: CASSLGAAQPQHF. The chain has TRBV19 and TRBJ1-5, with a possible D match to TRBD1 (6 bases). This CDR3 has 13 residues. Germline CDR1 and CDR2: LNHDA and SQIVND (reference sequence). V lost 6 bases and J 6 bases, leaving 12 bases between the germline ends.

At least ten counts were recorded for this clonotype. This chain connects TRBV20-1 to TRBJ1-2; D is uncertain. Per germline, CDR1 DFQATT and CDR2 SNEGSKA (reference sequence). The CDR3 has 13 residues. V lost 6 bases to trimming and J lost 4 bases, with 15 bases between them. The CDR3 reads CSALAPASYGYTF. CDR3 coding DNA: TGCAGTGCACTGGCCCCGGCGAGCTATGGCTACACCTTC.

In this sample, this clonotype turned up a few times. The rearrangement uses TRBV7-2 and TRBJ2-3; 8 positions agree with TRBD2. Trimming at V came to 5 bases and at J to 3 bases, leaving 7 bases not matched to a gene. The CDR3 extends over 15 amino acids. The germline gives CDR1 SGHTA, CDR2 FQGNSA. CDR3 DNA sequence: TGTGCCAGCAGCCAAGGACTAGCTGCGACAGATACGCAGTATTTT. Its translation: CASSQGLAATDTQYF. Full variable domain (rest looked up from reference TRBV7-2 and TRBJ2-3): GAGVSQSPSNKVTEKGKDVELRCDPISGHTALYWYRQSLGQGLEFLIYFQGNSAPDKSGLPSDRFSAERTGGSVSTLTIQRTQQEDSAVYLCASSQGLAATDTQYFGPGTRLTVL.

The chain joins TRBV9 to TRBJ2-2, with TRBD1 as a possible D gene (5 bases). This CDR3 comprises 15 residues. The V gene lost 2 bases and the J gene lost 2 bases, with 10 bases spanning the gap. Per germline, CDR1 SGDLS and CDR2 YYNGEE. CDR3: CASSVLGHNTGELFF. CDR3 coding DNA: TGTGCCAGCAGCGTCTTAGGACACAACACCGGGGAGCTGTTTTTT. Combining the CDR3 with reference TRBV9 and TRBJ2-2 gives the whole variable domain DSGVTQTPKHLITATGQRVTLRCSPRSGDLSVYWYQQSLDQGLQFLIQYYNGEERAKGNILERFSAQQFPDLHSELNLSSLELGDSALYFCASSVLGHNTGELFFGEGSRLTVL.

The chain joins TRBV12-3 or TRBV12-4 to TRBJ1-6, with 7 bases fitting TRBD1. The CDR3 length is 17 residues. The V segment lost 4 bases and the J segment 6 bases; nucleotides outside the gene matches: 12. The CDR3 region has the DNA TGTGCCAGCAGTTCCCTGGGAGGGGGCGCAGGTAATTCACCCCTCCACTTT. Its protein product is CASSSLGGGAGNSPLHF.

J is TRBJ2-3 and V is TRBV20-1; 8 positions agree with TRBD2. Germline CDR1 reads DFQATT; CDR2 reads SNEGSKA (reference sequence). Trimming removed 5 bases from V and 2 bases from J; junction bases left unmatched: 6. This CDR3 contains 14 residues. The CDR3 region is CSAGRGGNTDTQYF. CDR3 in DNA: TGCAGTGCTGGTCGCGGGGGGAACACAGATACGCAGTATTTT.

This clonotype was detected a few times. The chain has TRBV19 and TRBJ2-3; maybe TRBD2 (7 bases). Looked up from germline, CDR1 is LNHDA and CDR2 is SQIVND (reference sequence). Trimming removed 5 bases at V and 2 bases at J, with 8 bases between. This CDR3 comprises 13 residues. DNA of the CDR3: TGTGCCAGTAGTGCGGGGGCCACAGATACGCAGTATTTT. It translates to CASSAGATDTQYF.

J is TRBJ1-1 and V is TRBV4-2, with 7 bases aligning to TRBD1. The J segment lost 0 bases and the V segment lost 4 bases, leaving 8 bases of the junction unmatched. CDR1 and CDR2 from the germline V gene are LGHNA and YNFKEQ. This CDR3 region has 16 residues. The CDR3 is CASSRTGVTMNTEAFF. The CDR3 nucleotides read TGTGCCAGCAGCCGAACAGGGGTTACGATGAACACTGAAGCTTTCTTT.

This clonotype was counted at least ten times. The chain combines TRBV7-2 with TRBJ2-7; D ambiguous. CDR1 is SGHTA, CDR2 FQGNSA, per germline. The CDR3 extends over 13 amino acids. V was clipped by 3 bases and J by 0 bases, with 6 bases between them. Here the CDR3 reads CASSFYPSYEQYF. The CDR3 DNA sequence: TGTGCCAGCAGCTTCTATCCCTCCTACGAGCAGTACTTC.

The chain uses TRBV29-1 and TRBJ2-7; D remains ambiguous. This CDR3 is 15 amino acids long. V shed 4 bases and J shed 3 bases, with 19 bases lying between them. Germline CDR1 is SQVTM and CDR2 is ANQGSEA. The DNA of the CDR3 is TGCAGCGTTGTCCCTGGACGGTCGCCCCTCTACGAGCAGTACTTC. It encodes CSVVPGRSPLYEQYF.